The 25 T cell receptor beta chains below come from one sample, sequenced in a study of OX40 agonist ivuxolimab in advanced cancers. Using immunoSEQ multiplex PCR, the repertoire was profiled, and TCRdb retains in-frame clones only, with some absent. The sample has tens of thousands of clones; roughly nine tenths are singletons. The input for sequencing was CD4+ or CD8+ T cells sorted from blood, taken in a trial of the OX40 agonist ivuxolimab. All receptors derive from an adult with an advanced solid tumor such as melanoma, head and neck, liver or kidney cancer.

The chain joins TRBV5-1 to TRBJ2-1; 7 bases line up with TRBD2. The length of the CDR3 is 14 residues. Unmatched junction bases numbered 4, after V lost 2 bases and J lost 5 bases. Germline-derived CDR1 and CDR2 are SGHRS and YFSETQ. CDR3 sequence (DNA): TGCGCCAGCAGCTTCCTAGCGGAGGACAATGAGCAGTTCTTC. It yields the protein CASSFLAEDNEQFF. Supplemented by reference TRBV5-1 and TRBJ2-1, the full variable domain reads KAGVTQTPRYLIKTRGQQVTLSCSPISGHRSVSWYQQTPGQGLQFLFEYFSETQRNKGNFPGRFSGRQFSNSRSEMNVSTLELGDSALYLCASSFLAEDNEQFFGPGTRLTVL.

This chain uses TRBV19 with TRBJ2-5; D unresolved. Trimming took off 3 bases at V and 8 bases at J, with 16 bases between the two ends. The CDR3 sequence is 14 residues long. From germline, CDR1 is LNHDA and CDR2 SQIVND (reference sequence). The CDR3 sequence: CASSIPDRLGTQYF. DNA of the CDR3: TGTGCCAGTAGTATTCCTGACCGGCTGGGAACCCAGTACTTC.

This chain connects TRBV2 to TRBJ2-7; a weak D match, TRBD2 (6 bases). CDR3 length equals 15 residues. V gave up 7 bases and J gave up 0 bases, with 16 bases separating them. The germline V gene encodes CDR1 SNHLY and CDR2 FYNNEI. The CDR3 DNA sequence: TGTGCCAGCAAAGGGAGTGTAGCGGACTCCTACGAGCAGTACTTC. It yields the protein CASKGSVADSYEQYF.

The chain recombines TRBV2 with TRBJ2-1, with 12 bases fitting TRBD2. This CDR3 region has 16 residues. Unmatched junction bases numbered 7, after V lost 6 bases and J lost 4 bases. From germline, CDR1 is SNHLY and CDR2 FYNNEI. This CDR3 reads CASSGLAGPVYNEQFF. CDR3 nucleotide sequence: TGTGCCAGCAGCGGACTAGCGGGACCCGTTTACAATGAGCAGTTCTTC.

The CDR3 sequence: CASSSINGDGYTF. Here the CDR3 DNA reads TGTGCCAGCAGCTCAATCAATGGGGATGGCTACACCTTC. The rearrangement links TRBV5-4 to TRBJ1-2; the D is unclear. Between the trimmed V and J ends, which lost 3 bases and 6 bases, there was a span of 12 bases. CDR1 is SGHNT, CDR2 YYREEE, per germline (reference sequence). The CDR3 consists of 13 residues.

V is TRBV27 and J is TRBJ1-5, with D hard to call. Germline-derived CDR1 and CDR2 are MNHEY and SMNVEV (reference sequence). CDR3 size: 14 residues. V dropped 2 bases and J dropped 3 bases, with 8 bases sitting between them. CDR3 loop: CASSLTGFNQPQHF. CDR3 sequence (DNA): TGTGCCAGCAGTTTAACGGGGTTCAATCAGCCCCAGCATTTT.

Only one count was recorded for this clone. The CDR3 sequence: CASSLETSGSYNEQFF. CDR3 sequence (DNA): TGTGCCAGCAGTTTAGAGACTAGCGGGTCTTACAATGAGCAGTTCTTC. The chain is built from TRBV27 and TRBJ2-1, with 10 bases matching TRBD2. The CDR3 is 16 residues long. V gave up 2 bases and J gave up 4 bases; unmatched junction bases: 5. In germline, CDR1 is MNHEY, CDR2 SMNVEV (reference sequence).

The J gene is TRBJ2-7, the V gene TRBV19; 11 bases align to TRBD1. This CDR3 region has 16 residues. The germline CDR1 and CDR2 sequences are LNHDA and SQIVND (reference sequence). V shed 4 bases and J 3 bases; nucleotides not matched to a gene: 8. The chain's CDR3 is CASSSRGGTGGYEQYF. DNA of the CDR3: TGTGCCAGTAGTAGCAGAGGCGGGACAGGGGGCTACGAGCAGTACTTC.

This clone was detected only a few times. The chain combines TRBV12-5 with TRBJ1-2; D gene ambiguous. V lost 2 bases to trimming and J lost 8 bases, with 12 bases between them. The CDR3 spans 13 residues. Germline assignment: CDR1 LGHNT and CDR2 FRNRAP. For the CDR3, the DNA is TGTGCTAGTGGTTTGAGTCACCAGCGGGGCTACACCTTC. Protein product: CASGLSHQRGYTF.

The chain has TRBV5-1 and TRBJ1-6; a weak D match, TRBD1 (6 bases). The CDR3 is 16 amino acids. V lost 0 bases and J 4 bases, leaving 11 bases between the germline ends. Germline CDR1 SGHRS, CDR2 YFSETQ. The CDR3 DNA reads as TGCGCCAGCAGCTTGGCGGAGGGGGGATATAATTCACCCCTCCACTTT. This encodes CASSLAEGGYNSPLHF.

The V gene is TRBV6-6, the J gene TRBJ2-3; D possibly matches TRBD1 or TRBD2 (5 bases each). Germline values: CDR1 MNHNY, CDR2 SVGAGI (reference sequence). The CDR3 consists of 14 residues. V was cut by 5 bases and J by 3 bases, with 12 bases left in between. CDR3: CASSRDPGTDTQYF. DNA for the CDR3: TGTGCCAGCAGTCGGGACCCAGGGACAGATACGCAGTATTTT.

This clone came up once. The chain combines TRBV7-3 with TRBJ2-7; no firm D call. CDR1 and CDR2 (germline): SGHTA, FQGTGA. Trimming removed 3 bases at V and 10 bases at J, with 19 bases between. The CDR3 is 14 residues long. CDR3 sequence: CASSFLGRPVHQYF. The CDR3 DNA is TGTGCCAGCAGCTTCTTAGGGCGACCCGTACACCAGTACTTC.

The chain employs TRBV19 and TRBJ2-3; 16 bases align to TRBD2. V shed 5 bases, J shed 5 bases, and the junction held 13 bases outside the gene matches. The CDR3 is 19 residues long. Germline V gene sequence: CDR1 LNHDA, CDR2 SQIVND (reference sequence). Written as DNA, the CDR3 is TGTGCCAGTAGTCAAACCGGGACTAGCGGGAGGGCCTCAGGAGATACGCAGTATTTT. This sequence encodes CASSQTGTSGRASGDTQYF.

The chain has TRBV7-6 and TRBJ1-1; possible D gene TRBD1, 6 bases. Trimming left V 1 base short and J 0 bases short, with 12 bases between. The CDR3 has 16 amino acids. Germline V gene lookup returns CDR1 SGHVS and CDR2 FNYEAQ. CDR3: CASSLVGGGMNTEAFF. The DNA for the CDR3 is TGTGCCAGCAGCTTAGTAGGGGGGGGAATGAACACTGAAGCTTTCTTT.

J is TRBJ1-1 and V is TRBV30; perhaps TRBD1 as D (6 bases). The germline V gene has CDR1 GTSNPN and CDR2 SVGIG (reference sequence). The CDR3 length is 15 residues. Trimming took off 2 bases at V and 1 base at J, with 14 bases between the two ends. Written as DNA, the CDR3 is TGTGCCTGGAGTCCAATGGGGGGCCGGAACACTGAAGCTTTCTTT. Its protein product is CAWSPMGGRNTEAFF.

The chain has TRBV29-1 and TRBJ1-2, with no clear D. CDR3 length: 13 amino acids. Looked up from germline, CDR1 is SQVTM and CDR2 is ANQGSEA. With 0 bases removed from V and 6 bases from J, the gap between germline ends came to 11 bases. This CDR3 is CSVEDVPWDGYTF. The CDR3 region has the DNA TGCAGCGTTGAAGATGTCCCCTGGGATGGCTACACCTTC. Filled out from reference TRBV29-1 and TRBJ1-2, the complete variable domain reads SAVISQKPSRDICQRGTSLTIQCQVDSQVTMMFWYRQQPGQSLTLIATANQGSEATYESGFVIDKFPISRPNLTFSTLTVSNMSPEDSSIYLCSVEDVPWDGYTFGSGTRLTVV.

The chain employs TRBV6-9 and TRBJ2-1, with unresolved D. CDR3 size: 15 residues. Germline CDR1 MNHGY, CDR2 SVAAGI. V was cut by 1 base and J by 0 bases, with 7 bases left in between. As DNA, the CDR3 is TGTGCCAGCAGTTATTGTGGGGACTCCTACAATGAGCAGTTCTTC. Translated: CASSYCGDSYNEQFF.

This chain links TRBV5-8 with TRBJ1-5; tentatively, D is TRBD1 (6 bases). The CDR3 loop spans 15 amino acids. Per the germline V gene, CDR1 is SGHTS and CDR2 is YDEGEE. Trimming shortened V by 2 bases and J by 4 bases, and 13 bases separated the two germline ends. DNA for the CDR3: TGTGCCAGCAGCTTCACAGGGATTGAGAATCAGCCCCAGCATTTT. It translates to CASSFTGIENQPQHF.

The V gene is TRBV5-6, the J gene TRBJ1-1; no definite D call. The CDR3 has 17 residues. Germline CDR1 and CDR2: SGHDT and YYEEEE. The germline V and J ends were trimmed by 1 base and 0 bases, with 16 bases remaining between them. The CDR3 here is CASSLLSRAPLNTEAFF. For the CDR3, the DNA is TGTGCCAGCAGCTTGCTGTCCCGGGCCCCTTTGAACACTGAAGCTTTCTTT.

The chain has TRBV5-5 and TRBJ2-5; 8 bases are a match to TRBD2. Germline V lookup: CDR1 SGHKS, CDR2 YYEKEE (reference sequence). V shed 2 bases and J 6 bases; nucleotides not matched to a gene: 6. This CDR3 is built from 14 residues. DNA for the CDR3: TGTGCCAGCAGCTTAAGCGGGGGTGAAAAGACCCAGTACTTC. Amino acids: CASSLSGGEKTQYF. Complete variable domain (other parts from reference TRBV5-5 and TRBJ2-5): DAGVTQSPTHLIKTRGQQVTLRCSPISGHKSVSWYQQVLGQGPQFIFQYYEKEERGRGNFPDRFSARQFPNYSSELNVNALLLGDSALYLCASSLSGGEKTQYFGPGTRLLVL.

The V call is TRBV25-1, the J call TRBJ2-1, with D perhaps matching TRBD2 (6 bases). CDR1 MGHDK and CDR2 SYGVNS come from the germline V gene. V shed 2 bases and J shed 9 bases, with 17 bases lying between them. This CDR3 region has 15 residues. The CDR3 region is CASSERYGGGGEQFF. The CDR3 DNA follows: TGTGCCAGCAGTGAACGTTATGGGGGAGGCGGTGAGCAGTTCTTC.

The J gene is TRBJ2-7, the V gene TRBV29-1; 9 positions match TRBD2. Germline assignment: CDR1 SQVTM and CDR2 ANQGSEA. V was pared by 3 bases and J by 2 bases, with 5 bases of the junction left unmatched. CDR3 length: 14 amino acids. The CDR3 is CSVDGGLAPYEQYF. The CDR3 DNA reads TGCAGCGTTGATGGGGGACTAGCCCCCTACGAGCAGTACTTC.

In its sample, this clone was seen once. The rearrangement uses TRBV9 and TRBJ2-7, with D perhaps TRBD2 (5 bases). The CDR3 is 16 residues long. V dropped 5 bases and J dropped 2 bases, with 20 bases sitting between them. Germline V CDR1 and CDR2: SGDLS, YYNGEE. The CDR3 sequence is CASSPSTTSTPYEQYF. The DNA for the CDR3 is TGTGCCAGCAGTCCCTCGACTACTTCAACACCCTACGAGCAGTACTTC.

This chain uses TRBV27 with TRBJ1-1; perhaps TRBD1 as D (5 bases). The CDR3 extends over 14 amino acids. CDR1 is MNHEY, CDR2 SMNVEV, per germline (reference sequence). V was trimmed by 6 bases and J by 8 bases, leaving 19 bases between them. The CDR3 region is CASRTGPRVTEAFF. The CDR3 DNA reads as TGTGCCAGCAGAACGGGACCTAGGGTCACCGAAGCTTTCTTT.

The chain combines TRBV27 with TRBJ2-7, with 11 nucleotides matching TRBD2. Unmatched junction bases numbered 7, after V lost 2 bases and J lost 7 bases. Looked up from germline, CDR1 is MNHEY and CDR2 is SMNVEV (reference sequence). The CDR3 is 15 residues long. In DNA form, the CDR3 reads TGTGCCAGCAGTTTAGGCGCTAGCGGGGGGCGTGAGCAGTACTTC. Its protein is CASSLGASGGREQYF.